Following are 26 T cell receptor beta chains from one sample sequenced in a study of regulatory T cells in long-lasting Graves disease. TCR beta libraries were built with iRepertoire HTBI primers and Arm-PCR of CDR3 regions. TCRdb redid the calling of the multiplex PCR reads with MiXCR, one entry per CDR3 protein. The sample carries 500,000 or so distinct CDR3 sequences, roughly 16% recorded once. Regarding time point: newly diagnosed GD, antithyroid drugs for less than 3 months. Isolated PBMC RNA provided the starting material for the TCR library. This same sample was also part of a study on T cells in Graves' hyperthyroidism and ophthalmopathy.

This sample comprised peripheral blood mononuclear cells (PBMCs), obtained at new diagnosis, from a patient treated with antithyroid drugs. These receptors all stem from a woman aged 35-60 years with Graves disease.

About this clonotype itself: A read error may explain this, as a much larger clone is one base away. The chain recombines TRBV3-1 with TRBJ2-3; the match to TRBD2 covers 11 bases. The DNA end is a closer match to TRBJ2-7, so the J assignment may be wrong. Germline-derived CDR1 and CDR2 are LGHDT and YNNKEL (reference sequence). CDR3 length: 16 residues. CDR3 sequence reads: CASSQAASGGPVRQYF. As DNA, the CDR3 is TGTGCCAGCAGCCAAGCGGCTAGCGGGGGGCCGGTCCGACAGTACTTC.

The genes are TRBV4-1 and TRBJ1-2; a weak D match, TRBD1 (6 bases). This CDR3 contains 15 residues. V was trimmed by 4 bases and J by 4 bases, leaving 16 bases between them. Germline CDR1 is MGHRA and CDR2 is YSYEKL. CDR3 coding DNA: TGCGCCAGCAGCCTAACGACAGGTCGGGGCTATGGCTACACCTTC. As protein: CASSLTTGRGYGYTF.

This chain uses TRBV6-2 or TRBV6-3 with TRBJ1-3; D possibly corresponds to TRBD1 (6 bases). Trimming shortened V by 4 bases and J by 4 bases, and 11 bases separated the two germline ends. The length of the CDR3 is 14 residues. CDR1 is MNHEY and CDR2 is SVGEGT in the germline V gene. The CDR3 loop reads CASSSRTAGNTIYF. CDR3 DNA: TGTGCCAGCAGTTCAAGGACAGCCGGAAACACCATATATTTT.

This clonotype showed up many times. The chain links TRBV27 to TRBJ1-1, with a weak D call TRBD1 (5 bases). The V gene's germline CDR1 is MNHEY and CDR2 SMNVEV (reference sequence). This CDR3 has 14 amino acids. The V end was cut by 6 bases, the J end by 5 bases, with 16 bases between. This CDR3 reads CASSITGTRTEAFF. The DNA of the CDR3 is TGTGCCAGCAGCATCACAGGAACGCGGACTGAAGCTTTCTTT.

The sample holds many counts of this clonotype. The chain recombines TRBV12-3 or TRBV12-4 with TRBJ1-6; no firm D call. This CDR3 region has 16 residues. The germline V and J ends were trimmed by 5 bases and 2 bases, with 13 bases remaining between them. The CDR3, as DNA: TGTGCCAGCAGTCCCCGGGAGGGTACCTATAATTCACCCCTCCACTTT. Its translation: CASSPREGTYNSPLHF.

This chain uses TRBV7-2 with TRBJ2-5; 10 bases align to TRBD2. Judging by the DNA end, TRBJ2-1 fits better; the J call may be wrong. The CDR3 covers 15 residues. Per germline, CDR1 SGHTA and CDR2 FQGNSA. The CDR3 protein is CASSPGTSVWNEQFF. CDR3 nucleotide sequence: TGTGCCAGCAGCCCCGGGACTAGCGTCTGGAATGAGCAGTTCTTC.

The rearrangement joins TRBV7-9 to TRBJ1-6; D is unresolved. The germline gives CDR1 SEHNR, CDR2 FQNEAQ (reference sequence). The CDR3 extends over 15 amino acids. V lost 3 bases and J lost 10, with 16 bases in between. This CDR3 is CASSFAVPLDSPLHF. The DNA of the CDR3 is TGTGCCAGCAGCTTCGCGGTCCCCCTGGACTCACCCCTCCACTTT.

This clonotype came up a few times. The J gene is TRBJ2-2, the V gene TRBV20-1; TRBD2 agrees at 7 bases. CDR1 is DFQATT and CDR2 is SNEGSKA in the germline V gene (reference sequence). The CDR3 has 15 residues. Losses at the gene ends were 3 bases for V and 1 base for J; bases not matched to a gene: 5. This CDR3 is CSASRPGGNTGELFF. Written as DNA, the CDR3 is TGCAGTGCTAGCAGGCCGGGGGGGAACACCGGGGAGCTGTTTTTT.

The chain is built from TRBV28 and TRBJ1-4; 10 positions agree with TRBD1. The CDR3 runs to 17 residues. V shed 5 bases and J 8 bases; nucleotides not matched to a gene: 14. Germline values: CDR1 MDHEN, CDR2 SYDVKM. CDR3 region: CASSLLGQGLFGEKLFF. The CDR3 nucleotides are TGTGCCAGCAGTCTTCTGGGACAGGGGTTGTTTGGGGAAAAACTGTTTTTT.

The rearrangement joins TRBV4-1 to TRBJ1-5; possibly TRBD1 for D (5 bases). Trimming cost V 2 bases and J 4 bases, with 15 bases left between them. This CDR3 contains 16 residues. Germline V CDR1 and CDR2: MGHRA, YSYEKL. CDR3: CASSQPHGQRNQPQHF. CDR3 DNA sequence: TGCGCCAGCAGCCAACCACACGGACAAAGGAATCAGCCCCAGCATTTT.

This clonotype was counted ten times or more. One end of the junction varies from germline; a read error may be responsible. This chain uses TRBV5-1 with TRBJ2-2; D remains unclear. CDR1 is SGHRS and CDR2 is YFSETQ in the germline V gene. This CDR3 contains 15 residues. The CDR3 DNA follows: TGTGCCAGCTCACCCGGCGGAACGAACACCGGGGAGCTGTTTTTT. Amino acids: CASSPGGTNTGELFF.

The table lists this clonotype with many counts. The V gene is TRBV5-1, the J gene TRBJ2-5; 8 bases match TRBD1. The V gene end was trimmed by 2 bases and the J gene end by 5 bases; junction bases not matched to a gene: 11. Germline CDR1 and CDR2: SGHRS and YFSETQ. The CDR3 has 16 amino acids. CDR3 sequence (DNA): TGCGCCAGCAGCTTTACTGCAGGGGGCGCGGGGGAGACCCAGTACTTC. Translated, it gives CASSFTAGGAGETQYF. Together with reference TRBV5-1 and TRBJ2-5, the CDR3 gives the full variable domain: KAGVTQTPRYLIKTRGQQVTLSCSPISGHRSVSWYQQTPGQGLQFLFEYFSETQRNKGNFPGRFSGRQFSNSRSEMNVSTLELGDSALYLCASSFTAGGAGETQYFGPGTRLLVL.

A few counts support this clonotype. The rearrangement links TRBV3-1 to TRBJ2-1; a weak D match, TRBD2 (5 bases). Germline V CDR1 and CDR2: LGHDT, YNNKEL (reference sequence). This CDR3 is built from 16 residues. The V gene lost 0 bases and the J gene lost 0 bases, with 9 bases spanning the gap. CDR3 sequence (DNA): TGTGCCAGCAGCCAAGATCGGAGCGGCTCCTACAATGAGCAGTTCTTC. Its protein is CASSQDRSGSYNEQFF.

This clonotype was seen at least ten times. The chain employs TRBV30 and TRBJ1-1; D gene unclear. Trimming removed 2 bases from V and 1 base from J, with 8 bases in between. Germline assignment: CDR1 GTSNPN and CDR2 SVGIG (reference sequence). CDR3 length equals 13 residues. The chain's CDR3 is CAWSLTANTEAFF. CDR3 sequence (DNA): TGTGCCTGGAGTCTAACGGCGAACACTGAAGCTTTCTTT.

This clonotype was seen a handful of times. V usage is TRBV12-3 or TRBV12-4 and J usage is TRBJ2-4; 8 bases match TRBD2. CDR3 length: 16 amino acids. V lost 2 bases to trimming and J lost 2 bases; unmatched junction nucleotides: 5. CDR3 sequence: CASSLRGGLTKNIQYF. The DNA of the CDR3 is TGTGCCAGCAGTTTACGGGGGGGCCTAACCAAAAACATTCAGTACTTC.

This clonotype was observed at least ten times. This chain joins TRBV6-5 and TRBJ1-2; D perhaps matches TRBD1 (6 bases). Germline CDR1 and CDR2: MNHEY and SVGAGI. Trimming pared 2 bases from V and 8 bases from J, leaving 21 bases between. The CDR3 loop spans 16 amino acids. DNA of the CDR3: TGTGCCAGCAGTTACCGAAACCCCACAGGGTCGGGAGGCTACACCTTC. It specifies CASSYRNPTGSGGYTF.

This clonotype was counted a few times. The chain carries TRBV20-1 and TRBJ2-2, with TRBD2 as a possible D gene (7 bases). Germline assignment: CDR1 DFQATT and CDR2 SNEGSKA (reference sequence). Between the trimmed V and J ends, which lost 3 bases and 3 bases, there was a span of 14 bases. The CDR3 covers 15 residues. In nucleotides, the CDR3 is TGCAGTGCTAGTTACGGGGGGCTGGACACCGGGGAGCTGTTTTTT. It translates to CSASYGGLDTGELFF.

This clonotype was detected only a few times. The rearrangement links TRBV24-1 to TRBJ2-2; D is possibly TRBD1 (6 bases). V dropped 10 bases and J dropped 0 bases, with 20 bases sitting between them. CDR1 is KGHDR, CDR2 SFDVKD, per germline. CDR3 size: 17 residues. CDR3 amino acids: CATKDSQSSPNTGELFF. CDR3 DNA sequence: TGTGCCACGAAGGACAGCCAATCCTCCCCGAACACCGGGGAGCTGTTTTTT.

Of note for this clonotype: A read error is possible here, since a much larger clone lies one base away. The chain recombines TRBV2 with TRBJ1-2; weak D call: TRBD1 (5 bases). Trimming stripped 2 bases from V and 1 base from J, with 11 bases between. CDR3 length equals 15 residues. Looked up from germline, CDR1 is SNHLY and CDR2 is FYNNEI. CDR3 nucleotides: TGTGCCAGCAGTGAAAGGCAGGGTCATAACTATGGCTACACCTTC. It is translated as CASSERQGHNYGYTF.

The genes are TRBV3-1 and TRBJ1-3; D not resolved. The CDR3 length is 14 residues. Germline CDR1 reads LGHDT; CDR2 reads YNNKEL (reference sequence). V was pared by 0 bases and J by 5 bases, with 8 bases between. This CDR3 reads CASSQELQRNTIYF. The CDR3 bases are TGTGCCAGCAGCCAAGAGTTACAGAGAAACACCATATATTTT.

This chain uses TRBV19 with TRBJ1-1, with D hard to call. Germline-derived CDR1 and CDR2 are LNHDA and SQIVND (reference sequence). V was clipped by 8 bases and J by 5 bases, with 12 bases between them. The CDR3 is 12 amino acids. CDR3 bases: TGTGCCAGTCAGGCAGCTAGTACTGAAGCTTTCTTT. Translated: CASQAASTEAFF.

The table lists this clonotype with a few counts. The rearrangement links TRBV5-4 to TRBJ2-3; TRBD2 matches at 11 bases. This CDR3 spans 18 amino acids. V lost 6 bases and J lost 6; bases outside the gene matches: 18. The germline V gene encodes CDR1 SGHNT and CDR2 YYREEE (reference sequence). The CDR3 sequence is CASTPAVTSGVPEDTQYF. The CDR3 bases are TGTGCCAGCACCCCCGCAGTGACTAGCGGGGTTCCAGAGGATACGCAGTATTTT.

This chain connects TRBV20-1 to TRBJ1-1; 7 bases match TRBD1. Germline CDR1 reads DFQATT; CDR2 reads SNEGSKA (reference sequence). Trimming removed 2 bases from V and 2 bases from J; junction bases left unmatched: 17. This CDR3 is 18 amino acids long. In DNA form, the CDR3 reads TGCAGTGCTAGAAACGCTACAGGGGTTTTACGCCCTAACACTGAAGCTTTCTTT. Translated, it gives CSARNATGVLRPNTEAFF.

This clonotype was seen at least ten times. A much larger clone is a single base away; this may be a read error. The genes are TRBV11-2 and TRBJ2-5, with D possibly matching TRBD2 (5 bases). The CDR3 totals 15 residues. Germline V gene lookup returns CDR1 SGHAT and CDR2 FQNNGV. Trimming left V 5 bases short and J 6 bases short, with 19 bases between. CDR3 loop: CASSVRPSEGKTQYF. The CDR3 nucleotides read TGTGCCAGCAGCGTCCGACCGAGTGAGGGAAAGACCCAGTACTTC. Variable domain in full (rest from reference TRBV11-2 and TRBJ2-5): EAGVAQSPRYKIIEKRQSVAFWCNPISGHATLYWYQQILGQGPKLLIQFQNNGVVDDSQLPKDRFSAERLKGVDSTLKIQPAKLEDSAVYLCASSVRPSEGKTQYFGPGTRLLVL.

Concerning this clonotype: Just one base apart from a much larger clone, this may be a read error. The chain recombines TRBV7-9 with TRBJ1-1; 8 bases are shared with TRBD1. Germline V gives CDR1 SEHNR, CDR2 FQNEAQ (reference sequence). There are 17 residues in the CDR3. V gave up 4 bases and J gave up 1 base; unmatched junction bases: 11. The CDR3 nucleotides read TGTGCCAGCAGCTCGGACAGGGTAAAGGTACAGAACACTGAAGCTTTCTTT. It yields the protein CASSSDRVKVQNTEAFF.

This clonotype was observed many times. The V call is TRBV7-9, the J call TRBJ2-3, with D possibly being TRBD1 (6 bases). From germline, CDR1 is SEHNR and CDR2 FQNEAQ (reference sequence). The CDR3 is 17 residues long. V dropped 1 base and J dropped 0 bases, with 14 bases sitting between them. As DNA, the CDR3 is TGTGCCAGCAGCTTAGAGGGACGGGACAAGAGCACAGATACGCAGTATTTT. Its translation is CASSLEGRDKSTDTQYF.